This is a list of T cell receptor beta chains from one sample in a study of blood T cell repertoires in COVID-19. TCRdb's copy holds only in-frame clones and misses some; the assay was immunoSEQ multiplex PCR. The table lists about 130,000 clones, roughly 80% of them singletons. Sequenced sample: PBMCs or T cells enriched from blood (not recorded which). These receptors were collected from a man aged 45-65 years who had recovered from COVID-19. Both conserved end residues are part of each CDR3. D genes are given only for firm matches. Not all rows give a size; the values are once, few, many and, for expanded clones, a class.

J: TRBJ2-1; size: .; D: TRBD2; V: TRBV9; length: 16; DNA: TGTGCCAGCAGCGGAGGACTAGCGGGGGGGCTGGATGAGCAGTTCTTC; CDR3: CASSGGLAGGLDEQFF
J: TRBJ2-2; size: once; D: .; V: TRBV19; length: 16; DNA: TGTGCCACCCACCCCCGGGGGAAGGGGAGCACCGGGGAGCTGTTTTTT; CDR3: CATHPRGKGSTGELFF
J: TRBJ2-1; size: .; D: .; V: TRBV20-1; length: 11; DNA: TGCAGTGCTAGAGAGGTGGACAAGCAGTTCTTC; CDR3: CSAREVDKQFF
J: TRBJ1-2; size: .; D: .; V: TRBV7-9; length: 13; DNA: TGTGCCAGCAGCTTACGACAGGTCTATGGCTACACCTTC; CDR3: CASSLRQVYGYTF
J: TRBJ1-4; size: once; D: .; V: TRBV18; length: 15; DNA: TGTGCCAGCTCACCAGGTGCAGGGCGGATTGAAAAACTGTTTTTT; CDR3: CASSPGAGRIEKLFF
J: TRBJ2-3; size: .; D: .; V: TRBV5-4; length: 18; DNA: TGTGCCAGCAGCTTGGTGAGAGGATCCAGGGCAGCACCAGATACGCAGTATTTT; CDR3: CASSLVRGSRAAPDTQYF
J: TRBJ2-1; size: .; D: TRBD2; V: TRBV2; length: 14; DNA: TGTGCCAGAAGGACTAGCGTGGGGTTGGGTGAGCAGTTCTTC; CDR3: CARRTSVGLGEQFF
J: TRBJ1-2; size: .; D: .; V: TRBV7-9; length: 14; DNA: TGTGCCAGCAGCTTTCTGGCGGCTAACTATGGCTACACCTTC; CDR3: CASSFLAANYGYTF
J: TRBJ1-2; size: .; D: .; V: TRBV2; length: 12; DNA: TGTGCCAGCAGGGACCGCTCGGGAGGCTACACCTTC; CDR3: CASRDRSGGYTF
J: TRBJ2-3; size: .; D: TRBD2; V: TRBV2; length: 15; DNA: TGTGCCAGCAGTGTTAGCGGGGGGGCCGACGATACGCAGTATTTT; CDR3: CASSVSGGADDTQYF
J: TRBJ2-1; size: .; D: .; V: TRBV6-1; length: 15; DNA: TGTGCCAGCAGTGAGTGGGGCCCGTCCTACAATGAGCAGTTCTTC; CDR3: CASSEWGPSYNEQFF
J: TRBJ1-1; size: .; D: .; V: TRBV5-6; length: 14; DNA: TGTGCCAGCAGCTTGCCGGGGTTGAACACTGAAGCTTTCTTT; CDR3: CASSLPGLNTEAFF
J: TRBJ2-1; size: .; D: .; V: TRBV6-2/TRBV6-3; length: 15; DNA: TGTGCCAGCAGTAAGACCCGACTATCCTACAATGAGCAGTTCTTC; CDR3: CASSKTRLSYNEQFF
J: TRBJ2-2; size: .; D: TRBD1; V: TRBV5-3; length: 15; DNA: TGTGCCAGAAGTTGGGACAGGGGAAGTGACGGGGAGCTGTTTTTT; CDR3: CARSWDRGSDGELFF
J: TRBJ2-1; size: .; D: TRBD1; V: TRBV4-1; length: 16; DNA: TGCGCCAGCAGTAAAAGGTCGGGACAGGTGTACAATGAGCAGTTCTTC; CDR3: CASSKRSGQVYNEQFF
J: TRBJ1-2; size: .; D: .; V: TRBV29-1; length: 13; DNA: TGCAGCGTTGTAGGGGGTCCTAACTATGGCTACACCTTC; CDR3: CSVVGGPNYGYTF
J: TRBJ2-3; size: .; D: .; V: TRBV9; length: 16; DNA: TGTGCCAGCAGCTACACAGGGTGGATAAGCACAGATACGCAGTATTTT; CDR3: CASSYTGWISTDTQYF
J: TRBJ2-1; size: once; D: TRBD2; V: TRBV4-2; length: 16; DNA: TGTGCCAGCAGCCAGATAGCGGGGGGCCCGTACAATGAGCAGTTCTTC; CDR3: CASSQIAGGPYNEQFF
J: TRBJ2-7; size: .; D: TRBD1; V: TRBV24-1; length: 12; DNA: TGTGCCACCCAGGGGGAAACCTACGAGCAGTACTTC; CDR3: CATQGETYEQYF
J: TRBJ2-7; size: .; D: .; V: TRBV14; length: 12; DNA: TGTGCCAGCAGCTTACTCCGCCGCGAGCAGTACTTC; CDR3: CASSLLRREQYF
J: TRBJ1-1; size: .; D: .; V: TRBV5-1; length: 17; DNA: TGCGCCAGCAGCCGGATTCCAGGGGCTATTGGGAACACTGAAGCTTTCTTT; CDR3: CASSRIPGAIGNTEAFF
J: TRBJ1-5; size: few; D: TRBD1; V: TRBV2; length: 15; DNA: TGTGCCAGCAGGATCGGGACAGGGGGCAATCAGCCCCAGCATTTT; CDR3: CASRIGTGGNQPQHF
J: TRBJ1-2; size: few; D: TRBD1; V: TRBV27; length: 15; DNA: TGTGCCAGCAGTTTCCCGGGACAGGGGTTTAGTGGCTACACCTTC; CDR3: CASSFPGQGFSGYTF
J: TRBJ2-7; size: .; D: .; V: TRBV14; length: 15; DNA: TGTGCCAGCAGCCAAGAAGGGACACCTTGCTACGAGCAGTACTTC; CDR3: CASSQEGTPCYEQYF
J: TRBJ2-7; size: .; D: TRBD1; V: TRBV18; length: 16; DNA: TGTGCCAGCTCACCAAACCAGGGGGCGACCAGGGGGGAGCAGTACTTC; CDR3: CASSPNQGATRGEQYF
J: TRBJ1-4; size: .; D: TRBD1; V: TRBV5-6; length: 14; DNA: TGTGCCAGCAGCTTGAGGCAGGGGGGCGAAAAACTGTTTTTT; CDR3: CASSLRQGGEKLFF
J: TRBJ2-7; size: .; D: .; V: TRBV27; length: 14; DNA: TGTGCCAGCAGTTTAAGTTCGAGCTCCTACGAGCAGTACTTC; CDR3: CASSLSSSSYEQYF
J: TRBJ2-7; size: .; D: .; V: TRBV29-1; length: 12; DNA: TGCAGCGGTCGCGACAGCTCCTACGAGCAGTACTTC; CDR3: CSGRDSSYEQYF
J: TRBJ2-2; size: .; D: TRBD1; V: TRBV7-6; length: 15; DNA: TGTGCCAGCAGCTTAGGAGGACAGGGGGGCGGGGAGCTGTTTTTT; CDR3: CASSLGGQGGGELFF
J: TRBJ2-5; size: .; D: .; V: TRBV18; length: 13; DNA: TGTGCCAGCTCACAGGACTTACAAGAGACCCAGTACTTC; CDR3: CASSQDLQETQYF
J: TRBJ1-3; size: .; D: .; V: TRBV29-1; length: 12; DNA: TGCAGCGGGGCGGGTCCTGGAAACACCATATATTTT; CDR3: CSGAGPGNTIYF
J: TRBJ1-2; size: .; D: .; V: TRBV9; length: 14; DNA: TGTGCCAGCAGTCGGTCAGGGGCTGACTATGGCTACACCTTC; CDR3: CASSRSGADYGYTF
J: TRBJ2-5; size: once; D: TRBD2; V: TRBV9; length: 16; DNA: TGTGCCAGCAGCGCTCCCGGGACTAGCGGGACGGAGACCCAGTACTTC; CDR3: CASSAPGTSGTETQYF
J: TRBJ1-5; size: once; D: .; V: TRBV30; length: 13; DNA: TGTGCCTGGAGTCCCAGGGATCATCAGCCCCAGCATTTT; CDR3: CAWSPRDHQPQHF
J: TRBJ2-7; size: once; D: TRBD2; V: TRBV7-2; length: 18; DNA: TGTGCCAGCAGCGCTCCGCTAGCGGGGGGCCCGAGCTCCTACGAGCAGTACTTC; CDR3: CASSAPLAGGPSSYEQYF
J: TRBJ1-6; size: .; D: TRBD1; V: TRBV6-5; length: 14; DNA: TGTGCCACCTTCGACAGGGGGGGAAATTCACCCCTCCACTTT; CDR3: CATFDRGGNSPLHF
J: TRBJ2-7; size: .; D: .; V: TRBV1; length: 15; DNA: TGCACCAGCAGCCAAGTTTATACAGGGATCTACGAGCAGTACTTC; CDR3: CTSSQVYTGIYEQYF
J: TRBJ1-6; size: .; D: TRBD1; V: TRBV27; length: 14; DNA: TGTGCCAGCAGTTTCAGGGGGGTAGATTCACCCCTCCACTTT; CDR3: CASSFRGVDSPLHF
J: TRBJ2-7; size: once; D: TRBD2; V: TRBV6-5; length: 13; DNA: TGTGCCAGCAGGAGCGAGCGGGGGTACGAGCAGTACTTC; CDR3: CASRSERGYEQYF
J: TRBJ1-1; size: .; D: .; V: TRBV5-1; length: 13; DNA: TGCGCCAGCAGCTTGGAGCGGGAGGCTGAAGCTTTCTTT; CDR3: CASSLEREAEAFF